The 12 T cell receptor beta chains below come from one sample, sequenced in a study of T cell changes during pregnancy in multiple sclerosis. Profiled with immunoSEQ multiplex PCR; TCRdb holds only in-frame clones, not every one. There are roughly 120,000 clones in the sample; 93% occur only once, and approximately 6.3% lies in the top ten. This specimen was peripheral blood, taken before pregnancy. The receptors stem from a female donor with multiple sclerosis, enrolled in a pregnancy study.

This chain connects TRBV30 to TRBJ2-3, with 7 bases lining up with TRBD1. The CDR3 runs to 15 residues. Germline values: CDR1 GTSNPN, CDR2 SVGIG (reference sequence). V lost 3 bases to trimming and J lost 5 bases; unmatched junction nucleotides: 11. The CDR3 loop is CAWRRTGVERDTQYF. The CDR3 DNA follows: TGTGCCTGGAGAAGGACAGGCGTGGAAAGAGATACGCAGTATTTT.

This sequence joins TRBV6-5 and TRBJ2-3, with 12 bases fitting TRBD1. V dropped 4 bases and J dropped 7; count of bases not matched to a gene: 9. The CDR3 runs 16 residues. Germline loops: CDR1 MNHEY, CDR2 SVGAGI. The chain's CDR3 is CASSSLPGQGAYTQYF. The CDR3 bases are TGTGCCAGCAGTTCCCTACCGGGACAGGGGGCTTATACGCAGTATTTT.

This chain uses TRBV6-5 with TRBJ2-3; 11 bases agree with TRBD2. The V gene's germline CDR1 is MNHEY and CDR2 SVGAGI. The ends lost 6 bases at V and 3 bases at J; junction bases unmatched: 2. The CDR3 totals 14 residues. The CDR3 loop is CASRTSGRTDTQYF. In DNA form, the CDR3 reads TGTGCCAGCAGAACTAGCGGGAGAACAGATACGCAGTATTTT.

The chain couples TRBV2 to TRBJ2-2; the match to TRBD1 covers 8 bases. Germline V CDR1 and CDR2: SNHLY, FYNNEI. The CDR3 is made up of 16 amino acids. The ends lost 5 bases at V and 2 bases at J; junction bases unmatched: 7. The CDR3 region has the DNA TGTGCCAGCAGTCCCCGGGACAGGATAAACACCGGGGAGCTGTTTTTT. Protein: CASSPRDRINTGELFF.

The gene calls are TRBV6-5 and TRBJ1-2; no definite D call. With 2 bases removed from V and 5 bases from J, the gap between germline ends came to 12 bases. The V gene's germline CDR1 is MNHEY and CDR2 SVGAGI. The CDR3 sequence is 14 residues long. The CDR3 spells CASSYHGGRYGYTF. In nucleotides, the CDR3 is TGTGCCAGCAGTTACCACGGTGGGAGGTATGGCTACACCTTC.

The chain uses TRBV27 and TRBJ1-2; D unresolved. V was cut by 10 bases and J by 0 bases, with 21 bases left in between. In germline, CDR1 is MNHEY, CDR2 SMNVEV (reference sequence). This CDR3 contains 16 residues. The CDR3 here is CATTREIGGPNYGYTF. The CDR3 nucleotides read TGTGCCACCACCCGGGAGATCGGAGGGCCTAACTATGGCTACACCTTC.

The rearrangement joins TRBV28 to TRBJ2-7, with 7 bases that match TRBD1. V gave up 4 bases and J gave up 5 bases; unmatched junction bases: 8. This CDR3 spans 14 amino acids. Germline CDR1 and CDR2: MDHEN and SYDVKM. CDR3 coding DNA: TGTGCCAGCAGTTCAACCGGGACAGCCCACGAGCAGTACTTC. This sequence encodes CASSSTGTAHEQYF.

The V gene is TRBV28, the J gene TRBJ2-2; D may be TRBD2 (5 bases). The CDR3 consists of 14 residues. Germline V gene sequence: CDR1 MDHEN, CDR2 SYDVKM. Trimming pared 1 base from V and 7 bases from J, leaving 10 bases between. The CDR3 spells CASSLLVGSGELFF. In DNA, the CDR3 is TGTGCCAGCAGTTTATTGGTGGGGAGCGGGGAGCTGTTTTTT.

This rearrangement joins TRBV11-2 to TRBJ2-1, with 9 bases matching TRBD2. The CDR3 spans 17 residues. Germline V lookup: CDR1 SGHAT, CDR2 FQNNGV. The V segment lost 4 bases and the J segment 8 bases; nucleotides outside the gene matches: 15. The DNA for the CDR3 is TGTGCCAGCAGCTCCCCACCTGGGCGGGGGGGCCTGGATGAGCAGTTCTTC. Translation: CASSSPPGRGGLDEQFF.

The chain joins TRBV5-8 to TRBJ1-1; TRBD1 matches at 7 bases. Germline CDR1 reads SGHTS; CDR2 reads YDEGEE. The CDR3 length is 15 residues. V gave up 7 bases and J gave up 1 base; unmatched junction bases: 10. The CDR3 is CASQTGRATNTEAFF. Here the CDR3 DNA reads TGTGCCAGCCAGACAGGGCGGGCCACGAACACTGAAGCTTTCTTT.

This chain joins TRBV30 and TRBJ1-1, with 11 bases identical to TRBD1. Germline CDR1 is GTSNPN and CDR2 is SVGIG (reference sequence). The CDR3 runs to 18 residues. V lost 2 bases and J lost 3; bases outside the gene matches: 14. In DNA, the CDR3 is TGTGCCTGGAGTACCCACAGAGGGACAGGGGGTTGGGACACTGAAGCTTTCTTT. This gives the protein CAWSTHRGTGGWDTEAFF.

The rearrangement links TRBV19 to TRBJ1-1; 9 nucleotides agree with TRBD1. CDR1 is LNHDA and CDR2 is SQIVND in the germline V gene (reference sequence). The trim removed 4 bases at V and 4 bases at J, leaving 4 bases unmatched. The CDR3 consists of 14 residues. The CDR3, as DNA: TGTGCCAGTAGTAGATCGGACAGGGGCACTGAAGCTTTCTTT. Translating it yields CASSRSDRGTEAFF.